The T cell receptor beta chain described here comes from a study of Graves' ophthalmopathy and Graves' hyperthyroidism. For repertoire sequencing, the TCR beta CDR3 regions were amplified from RNA transcripts. RT-PCR in the first round used HTBI primers; a second-round multiplex PCR followed. TCRdb re-called the multiplex PCR reads through MiXCR, storing one row per CDR3 protein. The profile shows 650,000 to 900,000 distinct CDR3 sequences, roughly 40% of them singletons. The germline V gene encodes CDR1 KGHDR and CDR2 SFDVKD. The CDR3 is made up of 13 amino acids. On this clonotype itself: A junction boundary mismatches the germline segment, possibly from a read error.

The chain employs TRBV24-1 and TRBJ1-1, with D uncertain. The sample consisted of peripheral blood. The sequence was collected from an adult man with Graves' ophthalmopathy. The CDR3 reads CASSYPGKAEAFF. The DNA of the CDR3 is TGTGCCAGCAGTTACCCGGGGAAAGCTGAAGCTTTCTTT.